This entry describes one T cell receptor (beta chain). The antigen remains undetermined. Described treatment: roughly ten-day PBMC culture with coronavirus spike peptide pools or control peptides (ViraFEST assay). This record belongs to a study of vaccination and CD4 T cells after COVID-19. Study-level information: Diagnosis preceded the drawing of post-COVID samples by a median approximately 110 days (range 35 to 161). A median of 72 days (range 14 to 241) separated dose two from the taking of post-vaccine samples.

Study-level findings and limits: A nonsignificant median increase from about 22 to 38 SARS-CoV-2-reactive clonotypes was observed.

Once obtained from cultured CD4+ T cells, the DNA was sequenced using the Oncomine TCR Beta short-read assay. Cultures of CD4+ T cells served as the source for extracting genomic DNA. Using its own MiXCR run on the PCR reads, TCRdb lists one record per CDR3 protein. The sample gives some 8,100 distinct CDR3 sequences, 50% of which show up once; around 21% is in the top ten. The material sequenced was CD4+ T cells from blood, cultured in vitro. The sequence derives from a human donor who had recovered from COVID-19.

The CDR3 coding sequence is TGTGCCAGCAGTCCCTGGACAGGGAAGTTCGAGCAGTACTTC. It translates to CASSPWTGKFEQYF. The rearrangement uses TRBV12-3 or TRBV12-4 and TRBJ2-7, with 8 positions matching TRBD1. The CDR3 totals 14 residues. Germline trimming cut 5 bases from V and 6 bases from J; bases unmatched to any gene: 9.